The clone carrying this TCR beta chain was found a few times. These data belong to a study of blood T cells in healthy people across ages. Using a J-beta primer mix together with a sample-barcoded 5' primer, a second PCR was run for roughly 7 to 11 cycles. Each CDR3 protein gets one entry after TCRdb re-called the 5' RACE reads with MiXCR. The sample gives about 1.8 million distinct CDR3 sequences, about 50% of which show up once; around 2.1% is in the top ten. The CDR3 spans 14 residues. Trimming took off 3 bases at V and 5 bases at J, with 14 bases between the two ends. Specimen: blood. The source is a woman in her 40s in good health. This sequence joins TRBV12-3 or TRBV12-4 and TRBJ2-7, with D possibly being TRBD1 or TRBD2 (5 bases each). The CDR3 reads CASSFTGPGDEQYF. The CDR3 DNA sequence: TGTGCCAGCAGTTTTACGGGACCCGGAGACGAGCAGTACTTC.